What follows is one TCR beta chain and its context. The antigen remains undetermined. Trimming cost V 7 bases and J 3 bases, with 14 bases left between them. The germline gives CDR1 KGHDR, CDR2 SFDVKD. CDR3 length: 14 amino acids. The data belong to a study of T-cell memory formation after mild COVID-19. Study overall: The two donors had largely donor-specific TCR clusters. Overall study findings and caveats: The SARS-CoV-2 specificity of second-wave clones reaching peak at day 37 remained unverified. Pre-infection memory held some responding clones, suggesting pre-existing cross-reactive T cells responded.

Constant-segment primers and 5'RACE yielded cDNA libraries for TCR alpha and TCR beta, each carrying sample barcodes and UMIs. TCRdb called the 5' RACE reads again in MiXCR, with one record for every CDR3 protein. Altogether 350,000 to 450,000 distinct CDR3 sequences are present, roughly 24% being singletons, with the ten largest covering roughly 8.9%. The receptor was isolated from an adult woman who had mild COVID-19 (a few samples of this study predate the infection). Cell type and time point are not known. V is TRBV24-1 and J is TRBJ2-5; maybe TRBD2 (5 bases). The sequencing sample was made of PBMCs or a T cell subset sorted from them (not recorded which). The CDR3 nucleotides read TGTGCCACCAGAGGAGCTGGAGGAAAAGAGACCCAGTACTTC. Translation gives CATRGAGGKETQYF.